Each of the 15 T cell receptor beta chains below was sequenced from the same sample in a study of T cell responses to AZD1222 COVID-19 vaccine. The repertoire was sequenced with immunoSEQ multiplex PCR; TCRdb's copy has only in-frame clones and lacks some. The sample consists of 86,000 or so clones, 85% to 95% of them appearing once. Sequencing used peripheral blood, obtained on day 0 of MenACWY control vaccination. The receptors come from an adult in good health.

The chain couples TRBV18 to TRBJ1-1; the D gene is possibly TRBD1 (6 bases). From germline, CDR1 is KGHSH and CDR2 LQKENI. V was shortened by 3 bases and J by 6 bases, with 11 bases between the two germline ends. The CDR3 consists of 13 residues. CDR3 region: CASSPTGRAEAFF. The DNA of the CDR3 is TGTGCCAGCTCACCTACAGGGAGGGCTGAAGCTTTCTTT.

This sequence joins TRBV7-9 and TRBJ1-1; D call uncertain. The CDR3 loop spans 13 amino acids. Germline CDR1 is SEHNR and CDR2 is FQNEAQ (reference sequence). The V end was cut by 5 bases, the J end by 0 bases, with 7 bases between. The CDR3 bases are TGTGCCAGCAGCGAGACTATGAACACTGAAGCTTTCTTT. This translates into CASSETMNTEAFF.

V gene TRBV6-6 combines with J gene TRBJ1-6; 9 bases align to TRBD1. This CDR3 has 14 residues. CDR1 is MNHNY, CDR2 SVGAGI, per germline (reference sequence). The J segment lost 13 bases and the V segment lost 5 bases, leaving 9 bases of the junction unmatched. The CDR3 nucleotides are TGTGCCAGCAGTCCCCGGGACAGGGACGATCCCCTCCACTTT. It specifies CASSPRDRDDPLHF.

This clone occurred once. The chain couples TRBV25-1 to TRBJ2-7; D may correspond to TRBD1 or TRBD2 (5 bases each). CDR3 length: 13 amino acids. The V gene lost 7 bases and the J gene lost 0 bases, with 10 bases spanning the gap. Looked up from germline, CDR1 is MGHDK and CDR2 is SYGVNS. In nucleotides, the CDR3 is TGTGCCAGCATCGGGGCCTACTCCTACGAGCAGTACTTC. This encodes CASIGAYSYEQYF.

The chain couples TRBV5-5 to TRBJ2-7; 11 nucleotides agree with TRBD1. The CDR3 is 13 residues long. The germline V gene has CDR1 SGHKS and CDR2 YYEKEE (reference sequence). V shed 2 bases, J shed 6 bases, and the junction held 1 base outside the gene matches. The CDR3 sequence is CASSFGTGGEQYF. The CDR3 bases are TGTGCCAGCAGCTTCGGGACAGGGGGCGAGCAGTACTTC.

This chain connects TRBV5-5 to TRBJ2-1, with TRBD1 matching over 7 bases. There are 14 residues in the CDR3. The germline CDR1 and CDR2 sequences are SGHKS and YYEKEE (reference sequence). V dropped 5 bases and J dropped 4; count of bases not matched to a gene: 6. CDR3 sequence reads: CASRDDREYNEQFF. CDR3 coding DNA: TGTGCCAGCAGGGACGACAGGGAGTACAATGAGCAGTTCTTC.

The rearrangement links TRBV6-6 to TRBJ1-1, with D possibly matching TRBD1 (6 bases). There are 14 residues in the CDR3. Germline V gives CDR1 MNHNY, CDR2 SVGAGI (reference sequence). V was shortened by 2 bases and J by 1 base, with 8 bases between the two germline ends. The CDR3 is CASSYRGQNTEAFF. Here the CDR3 DNA reads TGTGCCAGCAGTTACAGGGGACAGAACACTGAAGCTTTCTTT.

The chain has TRBV28 and TRBJ1-2, with TRBD1 as a possible D gene (5 bases). This CDR3 has 15 amino acids. The V and J ends lost 7 bases and 0 bases respectively, with 15 bases between them. Germline CDR1 and CDR2: MDHEN and SYDVKM. The CDR3 DNA sequence: TGTGCCAGCACCCTAGGGGCAGCTGCTAACTATGGCTACACCTTC. Its translation is CASTLGAAANYGYTF.

The chain uses TRBV28 and TRBJ1-6; tentative D call: TRBD1 (5 bases). Trimming took off 8 bases at V and 8 bases at J, with 16 bases between the two ends. Germline CDR1 MDHEN, CDR2 SYDVKM. The CDR3 contains 14 residues. The CDR3 sequence is CASCGGIGDSPLHF. DNA for the CDR3: TGTGCCAGCTGTGGGGGAATCGGGGATTCACCCCTCCACTTT.

The rearrangement joins TRBV11-2 to TRBJ2-5, with a possible D match to TRBD1 (7 bases). Trimming removed 6 bases at V and 5 bases at J, with 22 bases between. Germline V gene lookup returns CDR1 SGHAT and CDR2 FQNNGV. The CDR3 length is 16 residues. For the CDR3, the DNA is TGTGCCAGCAGTTCGGAAACGGGACTCAGGGGGGAGACCCAGTACTTC. Translated, it gives CASSSETGLRGETQYF.

This rearrangement joins TRBV12-2 to TRBJ2-5; the D segment call TRBD2 is taken from the table without a DNA check. TRBV12-2 is an annotated pseudogene. The CDR3 length is 15 residues. The CDR3 coding sequence is TGTGCAAGTCGCTTACCTAGCGGGGGCGAAGAGACCCAGTACTTC. It is translated as CASRLPSGGEETQYF.

The chain carries TRBV7-8 and TRBJ1-4; TRBD1 might be the D (6 bases). Germline CDR1 and CDR2: SGHVS and FQNEAQ. V dropped 3 bases and J dropped 2 bases, with 13 bases sitting between them. The CDR3 spans 16 residues. CDR3 region: CASSFNPGHTNEKLFF. The DNA of the CDR3 is TGTGCCAGCAGCTTTAATCCGGGACATACTAATGAAAAACTGTTTTTT.

V is TRBV4-3 and J is TRBJ1-1, with D tentatively TRBD1 (5 bases). The germline V gene has CDR1 LGHNA and CDR2 YSLEER. This CDR3 is built from 13 residues. Trimming cost V 1 base and J 6 bases, with 9 bases left between them. The CDR3 reads CASSQAGSAEAFF. As DNA, the CDR3 is TGCGCCAGCAGCCAAGCAGGGAGCGCTGAAGCTTTCTTT.

The gene calls are TRBV11-3 and TRBJ1-4; D gene unclear. The CDR3 loop spans 11 amino acids. The V and J ends lost 0 bases and 8 bases respectively, with 1 base between them. Germline V gene sequence: CDR1 SGHNT, CDR2 YENEEA. CDR3 DNA sequence: TGTGCCAGCAGCTTAGACGAAAAACTGTTTTTT. Protein: CASSLDEKLFF. The full variable domain, in which reference TRBV11-3 and TRBJ1-4 provide the parts outside the CDR3, is EAGVVQSPRYKIIEKKQPVAFWCNPISGHNTLYWYLQNLGQGPELLIRYENEEAVDDSQLPKDRFSAERLKGVDSTLKIQPAELGDSAVYLCASSLDEKLFFGSGTQLSVL.

V usage is TRBV6-2 or TRBV6-3 and J usage is TRBJ2-7; 9 nucleotides line up with TRBD2. The germline CDR1 and CDR2 sequences are MNHEY and SVGEGT. This CDR3 region has 15 residues. Trimming took 6 bases from V and 6 from J; bases not matched to a gene: 12. Here the CDR3 DNA reads TGTGCCAGCAGCCCCGGGTTAGCGGGAGTGAGCGAGCAGTACTTC. Amino acids: CASSPGLAGVSEQYF.